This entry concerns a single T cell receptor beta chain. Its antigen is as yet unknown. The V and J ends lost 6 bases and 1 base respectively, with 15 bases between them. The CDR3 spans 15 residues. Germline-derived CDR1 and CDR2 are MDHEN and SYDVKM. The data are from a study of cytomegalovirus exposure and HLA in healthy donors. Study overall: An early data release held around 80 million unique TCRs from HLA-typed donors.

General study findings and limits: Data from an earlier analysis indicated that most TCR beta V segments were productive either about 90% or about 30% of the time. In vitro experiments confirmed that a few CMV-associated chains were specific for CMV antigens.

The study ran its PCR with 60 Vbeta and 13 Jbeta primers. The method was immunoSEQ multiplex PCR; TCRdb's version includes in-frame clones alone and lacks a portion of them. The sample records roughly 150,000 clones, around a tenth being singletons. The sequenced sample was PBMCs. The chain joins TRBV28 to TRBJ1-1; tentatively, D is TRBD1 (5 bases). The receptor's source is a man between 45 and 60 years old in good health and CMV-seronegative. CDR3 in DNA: TGTGCCAGCAGCCCTCCGGGGGGGAAGAACACTGAAGCTTTCTTT. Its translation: CASSPPGGKNTEAFF.